This T cell receptor (beta chain) was found in a study of blood T cell repertoires in COVID-19. Study-level information: The United States, Italy and Spain provided the acute and convalescent COVID-19 samples. PBMCs, B-cell-depleted T cells, or T cells were the source of the cDNA or gDNA that made up the material.

The CDR3 spans 13 residues. V gave up 0 bases and J gave up 4 bases, with 5 bases separating them. CDR1 SGHRS and CDR2 YFSETQ come from the germline V gene. Original processing methods: Amplification from reference gene primers served as the basis for estimated nucleated cell counts. Using immunoSEQ multiplex PCR, the repertoire was profiled, and TCRdb retains in-frame clones only, with some absent. V, J and clone size are those of that table, while D and trimming were read from the DNA. The sample comprises fewer than 150,000 clones, roughly 72% of which are singletons, and roughly a tenth rests with the top ten.

Sequencing was performed on peripheral blood. This receptor was identified in a human donor in a cohort sampled during active COVID-19. The chain links TRBV5-1 to TRBJ1-5; D unclear. In nucleotides, the CDR3 is TGCGCCAGCAGCTTGGCGGGAAATCAGCCCCAGCATTTT. Amino acids: CASSLAGNQPQHF.